The clone carrying this TCR beta chain occurred many times. Antigen unknown. This record belongs to a study of T cells in Graves' hyperthyroidism and ophthalmopathy. Whole-study findings and limits: The majority of expanded thyroid clonotypes above 0.001 also appeared in blood.

Diagnoses were established using clinical symptoms, serum thyroxine and TRAb, thyroid ultrasound and orbital computed tomography. The CDR3 extends over 13 amino acids. Germline V gene sequence: CDR1 SQVTM, CDR2 ANQGSEA. Trimming pared 4 bases from V and 5 bases from J, leaving 12 bases between. TCR beta CDR3 region amplification was performed from RNA transcripts. In the first-round RT-PCR of the TCR CDR3, the HTBI primer set was used. MiXCR, applied by TCRdb to the multiplex PCR reads, yields one record per CDR3 protein. Of about 380,000 distinct CDR3 sequences listed, more than 14% are singletons. The chain recombines TRBV29-1 with TRBJ2-1; possible D gene TRBD1, 6 bases. The source is a young woman with Graves' ophthalmopathy. Material: blood. CDR3 amino acids: CSVVSRGHNEQFF. CDR3 DNA sequence: TGCAGCGTTGTGAGCAGGGGACACAATGAGCAGTTCTTC.